This T cell receptor (beta chain) was captured in a study of blood T cell repertoires in COVID-19. The table came from immunoSEQ multiplex PCR; TCRdb's copy has only in-frame clones and leaves some out. Counted here are approximately 70,000 clones, roughly nine tenths occurring once; the ten biggest clones make up less than 9%. Germline CDR1 and CDR2: SGHRS and YFSETQ. CDR3 length: 14 residues. V was cut by 5 bases and J by 4 bases, with 16 bases left in between. The TCR comes from a man in his forties with COVID-19, enrolled during active disease. V usage is TRBV5-1 and J usage is TRBJ2-7; tentative D call: TRBD2 (6 bases). Sequenced: peripheral blood. CDR3 in DNA: TGCGCCAGCAGGGAGGGTGGCGCATCTTACGAGCAGTACTTC. It is translated as CASREGGASYEQYF.